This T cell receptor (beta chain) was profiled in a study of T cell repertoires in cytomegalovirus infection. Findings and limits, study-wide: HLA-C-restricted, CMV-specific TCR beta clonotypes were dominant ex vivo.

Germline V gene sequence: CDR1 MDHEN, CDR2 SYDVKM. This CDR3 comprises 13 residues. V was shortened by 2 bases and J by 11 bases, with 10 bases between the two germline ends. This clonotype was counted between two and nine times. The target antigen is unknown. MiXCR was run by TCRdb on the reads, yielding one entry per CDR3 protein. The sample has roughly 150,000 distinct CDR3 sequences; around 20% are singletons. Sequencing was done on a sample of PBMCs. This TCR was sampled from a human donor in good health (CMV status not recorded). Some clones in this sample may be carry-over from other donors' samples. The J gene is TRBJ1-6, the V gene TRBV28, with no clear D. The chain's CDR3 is CASSLNRVTPLHF. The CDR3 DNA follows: TGTGCCAGCAGTTTAAATAGGGTTACACCCCTCCACTTT.